This T cell receptor (beta chain) emerged from a study of CD8+ T cells in alopecia areata. Study-wide results and caveats: Clarity of TCR sharing across patients fell short of that in mice, possibly HLA-related.

In each case, RNA was isolated and then reverse transcribed into cDNA as the sequencing template. TCRdb's copy holds only in-frame clones and misses some; the assay was immunoSEQ multiplex PCR. The sample holds hundreds of thousands of clones; around 62% are singletons and the top ten take 0.45%. From germline, CDR1 is SGHRS and CDR2 YFSETQ. The CDR3 loop spans 13 amino acids. The V end was cut by 4 bases, the J end by 6 bases, with 13 bases between. In the case of this clone: Its antigen is currently unknown.

V is TRBV5-1 and J is TRBJ1-1; no clear D gene. Sequences were derived from CD4+ T cells sorted from blood, sampled at week 0. This receptor was identified in a human donor with alopecia areata. The CDR3 protein is CASSRAEVAEAFF. The CDR3 nucleotides are TGCGCCAGCAGCCGTGCCGAGGTAGCTGAAGCTTTCTTT.